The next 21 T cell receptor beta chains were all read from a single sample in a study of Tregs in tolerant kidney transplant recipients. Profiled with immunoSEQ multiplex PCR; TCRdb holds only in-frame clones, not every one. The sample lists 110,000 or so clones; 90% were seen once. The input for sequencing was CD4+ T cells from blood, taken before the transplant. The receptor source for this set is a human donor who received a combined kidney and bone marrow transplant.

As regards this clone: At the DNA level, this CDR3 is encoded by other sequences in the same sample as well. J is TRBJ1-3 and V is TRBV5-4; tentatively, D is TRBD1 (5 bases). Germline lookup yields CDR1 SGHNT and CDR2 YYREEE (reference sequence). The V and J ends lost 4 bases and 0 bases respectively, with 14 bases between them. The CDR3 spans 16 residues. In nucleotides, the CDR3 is TGTGCCAGCAGCCTAGACGGGGGTAGCTCTGGAAACACCATATATTTT. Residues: CASSLDGGSSGNTIYF.

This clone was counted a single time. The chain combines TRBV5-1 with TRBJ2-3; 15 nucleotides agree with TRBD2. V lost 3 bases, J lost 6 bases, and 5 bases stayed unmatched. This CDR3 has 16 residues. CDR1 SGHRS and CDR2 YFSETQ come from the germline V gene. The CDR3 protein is CASSSTGTSGGDTQYF. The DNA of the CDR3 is TGCGCCAGCAGCTCCACCGGGACTAGCGGGGGGGATACGCAGTATTTT.

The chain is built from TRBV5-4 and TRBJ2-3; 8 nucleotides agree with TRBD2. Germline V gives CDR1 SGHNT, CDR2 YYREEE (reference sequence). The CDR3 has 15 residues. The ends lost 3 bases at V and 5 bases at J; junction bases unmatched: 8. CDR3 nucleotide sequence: TGTGCCAGCAGCTGGCGCCTGCGGGGGGTAGATACGCAGTATTTT. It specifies CASSWRLRGVDTQYF.

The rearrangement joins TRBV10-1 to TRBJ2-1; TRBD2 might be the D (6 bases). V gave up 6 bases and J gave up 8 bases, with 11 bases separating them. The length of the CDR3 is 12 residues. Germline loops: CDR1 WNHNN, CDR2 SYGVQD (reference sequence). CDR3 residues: CASSVPGDEQFF. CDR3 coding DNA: TGCGCCAGCAGCGTCCCGGGGGATGAGCAGTTCTTC.

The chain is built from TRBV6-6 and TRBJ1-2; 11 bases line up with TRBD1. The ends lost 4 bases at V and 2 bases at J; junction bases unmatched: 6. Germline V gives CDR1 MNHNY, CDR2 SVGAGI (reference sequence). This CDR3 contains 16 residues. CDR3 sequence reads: CASSSPDRGLNYGYTF. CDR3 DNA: TGTGCCAGCAGTTCCCCGGACAGGGGGCTCAACTATGGCTACACCTTC.

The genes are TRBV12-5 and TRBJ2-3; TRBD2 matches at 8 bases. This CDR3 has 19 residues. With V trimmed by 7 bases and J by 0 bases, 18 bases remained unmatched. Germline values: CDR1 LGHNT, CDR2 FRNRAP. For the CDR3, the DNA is TGTGCTAGTGCCAAAACCTTCCAAACTAGCGGCGTGAGCACAGATACGCAGTATTTT. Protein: CASAKTFQTSGVSTDTQYF. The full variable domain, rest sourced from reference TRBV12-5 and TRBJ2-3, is DARVTQTPRHKVTEMGQEVTMRCQPILGHNTVFWYRQTMMQGLELLAYFRNRAPLDDSGMPKDRFSAEMPDATLATLKIQPSEPRDSAVYFCASAKTFQTSGVSTDTQYFGPGTRLTVL.

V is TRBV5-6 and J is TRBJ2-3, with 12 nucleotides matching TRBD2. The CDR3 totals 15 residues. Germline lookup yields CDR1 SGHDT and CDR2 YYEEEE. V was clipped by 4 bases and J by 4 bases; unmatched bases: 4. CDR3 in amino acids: CASSPRLAGADTQYF. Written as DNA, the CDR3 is TGTGCCAGCAGCCCGAGACTAGCGGGAGCAGATACGCAGTATTTT.

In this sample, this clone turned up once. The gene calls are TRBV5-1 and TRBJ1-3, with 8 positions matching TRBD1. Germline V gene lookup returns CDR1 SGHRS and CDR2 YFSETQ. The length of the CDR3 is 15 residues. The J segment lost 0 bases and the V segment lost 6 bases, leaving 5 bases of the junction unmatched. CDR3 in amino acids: CASTADRASGNTIYF. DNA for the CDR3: TGCGCCAGCACCGCGGACAGGGCCTCTGGAAACACCATATATTTT. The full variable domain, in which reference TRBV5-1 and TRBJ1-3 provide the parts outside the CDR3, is KAGVTQTPRYLIKTRGQQVTLSCSPISGHRSVSWYQQTPGQGLQFLFEYFSETQRNKGNFPGRFSGRQFSNSRSEMNVSTLELGDSALYLCASTADRASGNTIYFGEGSWLTVV.

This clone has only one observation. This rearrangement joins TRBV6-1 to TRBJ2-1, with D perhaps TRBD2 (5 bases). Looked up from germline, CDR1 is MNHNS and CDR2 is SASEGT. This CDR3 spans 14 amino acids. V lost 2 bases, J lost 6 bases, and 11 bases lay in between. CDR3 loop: CASSEQRRRNEQFF. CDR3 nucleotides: TGTGCCAGCAGTGAACAGCGGCGGCGCAATGAGCAGTTCTTC.

The CDR3 DNA reads TGTGCCTGGAGTGTACGCAGGGCGAGCAATCAGCCCCAGCATTTT. Amino acid sequence: CAWSVRRASNQPQHF. This chain joins TRBV30 and TRBJ1-5; the D gene is possibly TRBD1 (5 bases). Trimming pared 0 bases from V and 1 base from J, leaving 10 bases between. The CDR3 consists of 15 residues. Germline assignment: CDR1 GTSNPN and CDR2 SVGIG (reference sequence).

The CDR3 loop reads CASSLKLAGDGEQYF. CDR3 nucleotides: TGTGCCAGCAGCTTAAAATTAGCGGGAGACGGCGAGCAGTACTTC. The chain employs TRBV7-6 and TRBJ2-7, with 9 bases identical to TRBD2. Germline CDR1 and CDR2: SGHVS and FNYEAQ. V shed 2 bases and J 6 bases; nucleotides not matched to a gene: 8. This CDR3 has 15 residues.

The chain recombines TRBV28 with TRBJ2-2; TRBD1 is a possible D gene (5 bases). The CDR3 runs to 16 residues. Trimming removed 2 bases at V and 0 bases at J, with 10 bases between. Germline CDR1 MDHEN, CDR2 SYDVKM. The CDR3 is CASSLAGISNTGELFF. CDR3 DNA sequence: TGTGCCAGCAGTTTAGCAGGGATCTCGAACACCGGGGAGCTGTTTTTT.

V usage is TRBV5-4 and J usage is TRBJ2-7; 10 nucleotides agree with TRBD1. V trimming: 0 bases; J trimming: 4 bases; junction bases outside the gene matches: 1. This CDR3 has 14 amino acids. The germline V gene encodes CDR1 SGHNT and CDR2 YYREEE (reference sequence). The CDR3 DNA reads TGTGCCAGCAGCTTGGGGACAGGGGGATACGAGCAGTACTTC. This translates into CASSLGTGGYEQYF.

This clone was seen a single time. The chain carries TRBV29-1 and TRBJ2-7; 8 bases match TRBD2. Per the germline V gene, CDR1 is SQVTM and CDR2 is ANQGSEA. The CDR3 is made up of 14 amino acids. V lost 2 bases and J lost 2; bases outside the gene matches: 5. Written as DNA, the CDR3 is TGCAGCGTTGAAAGCGGGGGAAACCCCTACGAGCAGTACTTC. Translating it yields CSVESGGNPYEQYF.

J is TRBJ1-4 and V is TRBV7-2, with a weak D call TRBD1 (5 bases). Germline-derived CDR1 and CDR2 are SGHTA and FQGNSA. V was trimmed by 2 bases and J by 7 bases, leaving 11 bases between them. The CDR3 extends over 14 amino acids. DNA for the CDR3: TGTGCCAGCAGCTTAATAGGGGCAGGTGAAAAACTGTTTTTT. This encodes CASSLIGAGEKLFF.

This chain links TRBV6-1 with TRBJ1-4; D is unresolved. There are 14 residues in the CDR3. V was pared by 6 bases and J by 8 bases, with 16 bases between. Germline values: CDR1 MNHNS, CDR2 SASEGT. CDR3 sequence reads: CASRPLRTGEKLFF. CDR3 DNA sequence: TGTGCCAGCAGACCCCTACGGACTGGGGAAAAACTGTTTTTT.

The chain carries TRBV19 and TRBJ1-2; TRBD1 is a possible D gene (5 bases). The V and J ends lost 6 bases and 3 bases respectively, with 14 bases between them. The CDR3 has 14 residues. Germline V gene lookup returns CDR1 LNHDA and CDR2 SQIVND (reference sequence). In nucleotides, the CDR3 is TGTGCCAGTAGCACCGCAGGGAAGTACTATGGCTACACCTTC. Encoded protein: CASSTAGKYYGYTF.

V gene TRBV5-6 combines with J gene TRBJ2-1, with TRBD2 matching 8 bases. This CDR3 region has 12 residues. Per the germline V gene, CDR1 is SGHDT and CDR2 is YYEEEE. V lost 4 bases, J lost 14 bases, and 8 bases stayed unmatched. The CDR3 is CASSIGLAGEFF. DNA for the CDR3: TGTGCCAGCAGCATCGGACTAGCCGGGGAGTTCTTC.

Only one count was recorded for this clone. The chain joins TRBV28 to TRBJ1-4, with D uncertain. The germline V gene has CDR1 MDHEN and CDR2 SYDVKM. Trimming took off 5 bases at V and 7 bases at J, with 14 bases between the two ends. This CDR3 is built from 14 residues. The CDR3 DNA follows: TGTGCCAGCAGTCGTGCACGGGGTGGTGAAAAACTGTTTTTT. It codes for CASSRARGGEKLFF.

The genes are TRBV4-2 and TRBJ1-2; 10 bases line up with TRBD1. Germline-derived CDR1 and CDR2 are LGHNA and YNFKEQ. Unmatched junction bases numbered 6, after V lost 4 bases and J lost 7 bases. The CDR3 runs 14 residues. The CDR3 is CASSPGGTGVGYTF. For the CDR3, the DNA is TGTGCCAGCAGCCCAGGAGGGACAGGGGTTGGCTACACCTTC.

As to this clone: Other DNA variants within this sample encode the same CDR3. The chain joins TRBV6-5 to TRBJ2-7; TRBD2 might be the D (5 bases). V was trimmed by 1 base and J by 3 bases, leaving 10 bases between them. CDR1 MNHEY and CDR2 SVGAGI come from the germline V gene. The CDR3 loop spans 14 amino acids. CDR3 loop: CASSYLRAGYEQYF. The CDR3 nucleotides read TGTGCCAGCAGTTACTTGCGGGCGGGCTACGAGCAGTACTTC.